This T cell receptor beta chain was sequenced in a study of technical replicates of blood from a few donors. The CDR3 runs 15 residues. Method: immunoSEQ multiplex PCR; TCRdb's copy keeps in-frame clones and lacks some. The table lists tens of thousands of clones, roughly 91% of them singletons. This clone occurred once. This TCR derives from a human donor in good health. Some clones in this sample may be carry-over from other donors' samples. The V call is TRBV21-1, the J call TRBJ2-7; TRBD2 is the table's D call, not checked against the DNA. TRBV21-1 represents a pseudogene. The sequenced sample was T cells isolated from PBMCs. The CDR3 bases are TGTGCCAGCAGCAAAGCTACGCGGGAGGTCTACGAGCAGTACTTC. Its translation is CASSKATREVYEQYF.